The 28 T cell receptor beta chains presented below share a single source sample, sequenced in a study of long-term antiretroviral therapy in people with HIV. Sequencing relied on immunoSEQ assay v3.0, run at survey level. Produced via immunoSEQ multiplex PCR; TCRdb's table is partial and in-frame only. This table holds roughly 6,400 clones, roughly 80% found once. The sequences come from unsorted PBMCs, collected 0.5 years before starting antiretroviral therapy. These receptors all come from a man aged 35 to 55 with HIV.

The chain employs TRBV5-1 and TRBJ2-7, with D unresolved. The CDR3 sequence is 13 residues long. The V end was cut by 0 bases, the J end by 2 bases, with 6 bases between. Germline CDR1 reads SGHRS; CDR2 reads YFSETQ. This CDR3 reads CASSLGKPYEQYF. CDR3 nucleotides: TGCGCCAGCAGCTTGGGCAAACCCTACGAGCAGTACTTC.

This sequence joins TRBV29-1 and TRBJ2-5; tentative D call: TRBD2 (5 bases). Trimming shortened V by 4 bases and J by 11 bases, and 17 bases separated the two germline ends. The CDR3 is 12 amino acids. Germline V gene lookup returns CDR1 SQVTM and CDR2 ANQGSEA. This CDR3 reads CSVATGLWEQYF. The CDR3 nucleotides are TGCAGCGTTGCGACTGGTCTCTGGGAGCAGTACTTC.

The chain is built from TRBV2 and TRBJ1-2; D is perhaps TRBD1 (5 bases). This CDR3 is built from 13 residues. V was pared by 1 base and J by 7 bases, with 10 bases between. CDR1 is SNHLY and CDR2 is FYNNEI in the germline V gene. The CDR3 loop reads CASSEGQGTGYTF. CDR3 coding DNA: TGTGCCAGCAGTGAAGGTCAGGGAACTGGCTACACCTTC.

This clone was recorded only once. CDR3 sequence reads: CATSRDSPDRRYSNQPQHF. In nucleotides, the CDR3 is TGTGCCACCAGCAGAGATAGCCCGGACAGGCGATATAGCAATCAGCCCCAGCATTTT. The V gene is TRBV15, the J gene TRBJ1-5, with 7 positions matching TRBD1. CDR3 length: 19 amino acids. The germline V gene encodes CDR1 LNHNV and CDR2 YYDKDF (reference sequence). J lost 0 bases, V lost 0 bases, and 11 bases had no gene match.

This sequence joins TRBV30 and TRBJ2-1; D possibly uses TRBD1 or TRBD2 (5 bases each). V lost 8 bases to trimming and J lost 8 bases, with 19 bases between them. The length of the CDR3 is 13 residues. Germline CDR1 and CDR2: GTSNPN and SVGIG (reference sequence). CDR3: CAVWGLGDDEQFF. CDR3 nucleotide sequence: TGTGCCGTATGGGGATTGGGGGACGATGAGCAGTTCTTC.

This chain connects TRBV11-2 to TRBJ2-7, with TRBD2 as a possible D gene (7 bases). Germline V gives CDR1 SGHAT, CDR2 FQNNGV. The CDR3 sequence is 14 residues long. Trimming took off 5 bases at V and 4 bases at J, with 15 bases between the two ends. CDR3 loop: CASSPGRGEYEQYF. CDR3 bases: TGTGCCAGCAGCCCTGGGAGGGGGGAATACGAGCAGTACTTC.

The chain couples TRBV29-1 to TRBJ1-3, with 7 bases matching TRBD1. The germline gives CDR1 SQVTM, CDR2 ANQGSEA. The CDR3 is made up of 14 amino acids. Unmatched junction bases numbered 8, after V lost 5 bases and J lost 4 bases. The CDR3, as DNA: TGCAGCGTTAAACCAGGGACAGTGGGAAACACCATATATTTT. Translating gives CSVKPGTVGNTIYF.

The J gene is TRBJ2-7, the V gene TRBV19; D might be TRBD1 (6 bases). The CDR3 extends over 14 amino acids. Trimming removed 1 base at V and 0 bases at J, with 7 bases between. Germline V gene sequence: CDR1 LNHDA, CDR2 SQIVND (reference sequence). The DNA for the CDR3 is TGTGCCAGTAGTATAGGACAGGACTCCTACGAGCAGTACTTC. Encoded protein: CASSIGQDSYEQYF.

This rearrangement joins TRBV4-1 to TRBJ2-3; 10 bases map to TRBD2. The junction had 12 bases not matched to a gene; V was cut back by 4 bases and J by 2 bases. The CDR3 contains 18 residues. Looked up from germline, CDR1 is MGHRA and CDR2 is YSYEKL. CDR3 in DNA: TGCGCCAGCAGCCCGTTCGATGGGCTAGCGGGGGTCACAGATACGCAGTATTTT. Amino acid sequence: CASSPFDGLAGVTDTQYF.

The genes are TRBV5-1 and TRBJ1-2; D ambiguous. The CDR3 runs to 14 residues. The germline V gene has CDR1 SGHRS and CDR2 YFSETQ. Trimming stripped 1 base from V and 4 bases from J, with 11 bases between. The CDR3 is CASSLSSNSYGYTF. The CDR3 DNA reads TGCGCCAGCAGCTTGAGTAGCAACAGCTATGGCTACACCTTC.

This clone is classed as medium-sized. Here the CDR3 DNA reads TGTGCCAGCAGTTCGTCCGGACCTTACGAGCAGTACTTC. The encoded protein is CASSSSGPYEQYF. J is TRBJ2-7 and V is TRBV27; D unclear. The CDR3 has 13 residues. Germline loops: CDR1 MNHEY, CDR2 SMNVEV (reference sequence). V was cut by 4 bases and J by 4 bases, with 11 bases left in between.

The gene calls are TRBV10-2 and TRBJ2-3; 12 bases map to TRBD2. V was clipped by 2 bases and J by 4 bases; unmatched bases: 7. The CDR3 totals 17 residues. The V gene's germline CDR1 is WSHSY and CDR2 SAAADI. CDR3 sequence (DNA): TGCGCCAGCAGTGAGCCCCTGGGACTAGCGGGCCCAGATACGCAGTATTTT. Amino acids: CASSEPLGLAGPDTQYF.

This chain connects TRBV9 to TRBJ1-1, with TRBD1 matching over 8 bases. The CDR3 length is 15 residues. The J segment lost 4 bases and the V segment lost 4 bases, leaving 9 bases of the junction unmatched. Germline V CDR1 and CDR2: SGDLS, YYNGEE. CDR3 nucleotide sequence: TGTGCCAGCAGCCCCGGACAGGGAGGAGTCACTGAAGCTTTCTTT. This gives the protein CASSPGQGGVTEAFF.

This chain uses TRBV6-1 with TRBJ2-7, with 9 positions matching TRBD1. The germline gives CDR1 MNHNS, CDR2 SASEGT. CDR3 length equals 14 residues. Trimming cost V 5 bases and J 2 bases; bases outside gene matches: 4. Here the CDR3 DNA reads TGTGCCAGCAGTAGGGGACAGGGTACCTACGAGCAGTACTTC. It codes for CASSRGQGTYEQYF.

This rearrangement joins TRBV9 to TRBJ1-2, with a possible D match to TRBD1 (5 bases). The V gene lost 3 bases and the J gene lost 2 bases, with 11 bases spanning the gap. Germline V gene lookup returns CDR1 SGDLS and CDR2 YYNGEE. The CDR3 is made up of 14 amino acids. CDR3 in DNA: TGTGCCAGCAGCGAAGGGACCGCGAACTATGGCTACACCTTC. Its translation is CASSEGTANYGYTF. The whole variable domain, filled in from reference TRBV9 and TRBJ1-2, reads DSGVTQTPKHLITATGQRVTLRCSPRSGDLSVYWYQQSLDQGLQFLIQYYNGEERAKGNILERFSAQQFPDLHSELNLSSLELGDSALYFCASSEGTANYGYTFGSGTRLTVV.

This clone came up a few times. The J gene is TRBJ2-3, the V gene TRBV30; D remains ambiguous. V was trimmed by 2 bases and J by 0 bases, leaving 9 bases between them. This CDR3 is 14 amino acids long. The V gene's germline CDR1 is GTSNPN and CDR2 SVGIG (reference sequence). CDR3 region: CAWSPASSTDTQYF. For the CDR3, the DNA is TGTGCCTGGAGTCCGGCCTCTAGCACAGATACGCAGTATTTT.

This chain connects TRBV18 to TRBJ1-2, with 9 bases that match TRBD1. Germline-derived CDR1 and CDR2 are KGHSH and LQKENI. V shed 4 bases, J shed 4 bases, and the junction held 16 bases outside the gene matches. This CDR3 has 18 residues. CDR3 in DNA: TGTGCCAGCTCACTACCACTTTCCGGGACAGGGCATGCCTATGGCTACACCTTC. Translation: CASSLPLSGTGHAYGYTF.

This chain's CDR3 is CASSVTGGDGYTF. The CDR3 DNA reads as TGTGCCAGCAGCGTGACAGGGGGCGATGGCTACACCTTC. J is TRBJ1-2 and V is TRBV4-2, with TRBD1 matching 10 bases. In germline, CDR1 is LGHNA, CDR2 YNFKEQ. V lost 5 bases to trimming and J lost 6 bases; unmatched junction nucleotides: 3. The CDR3 runs to 13 residues.

The chain employs TRBV10-3 and TRBJ1-6, with a weak D call TRBD1 (5 bases). Germline-derived CDR1 and CDR2 are ENHRY and SYGVKD. V lost 0 bases, J lost 6 bases, and 9 bases lay in between. The CDR3 sequence is 15 residues long. CDR3 DNA sequence: TGTGCCATCAGTGAGTCGGGACCCGTTAATTCACCCCTCCACTTT. Translation: CAISESGPVNSPLHF.

V is TRBV9 and J is TRBJ2-1, with D perhaps TRBD2 (6 bases). Germline CDR1 SGDLS, CDR2 YYNGEE. V was trimmed by 4 bases and J by 4 bases, leaving 15 bases between them. This CDR3 comprises 15 residues. DNA of the CDR3: TGTGCCAGCAGCCAAGGGGCGGGACCATACAATGAGCAGTTCTTC. It translates to CASSQGAGPYNEQFF.

This clone appeared a few times. The chain employs TRBV6-5 and TRBJ1-1; TRBD1 might be the D (6 bases). V lost 5 bases to trimming and J lost 10 bases, with 14 bases between them. Germline V gene sequence: CDR1 MNHEY, CDR2 SVGAGI. This CDR3 has 12 residues. The DNA for the CDR3 is TGTGCCAGCAGTGGGGGCCCAAGGGGAGCTTTCTTT. Its protein product is CASSGGPRGAFF.

This clone showed up just a few times. CDR3 coding DNA: TGTGCCATCAGTGGTTGGGGACAGGGCCCCTCGGGGTACGAGCAGTACTTC. Translation gives CAISGWGQGPSGYEQYF. The rearrangement links TRBV10-3 to TRBJ2-7, with 9 bases matching TRBD1. Per germline, CDR1 ENHRY and CDR2 SYGVKD. The junction had 14 bases not matched to a gene; V was cut back by 4 bases and J by 4 bases. CDR3 length equals 17 residues.

Written as DNA, the CDR3 is TGTGCCAGCAGCTTAGCGCGGTCACTAGCGGGGGGGCCCGAGCAGTACTTC. The encoded protein is CASSLARSLAGGPEQYF. The chain couples TRBV7-2 to TRBJ2-7; 13 bases are a match to TRBD2. The CDR3 covers 17 residues. Trimming cost V 0 bases and J 6 bases; bases outside gene matches: 8. Per the germline V gene, CDR1 is SGHTA and CDR2 is FQGNSA.

The chain uses TRBV5-4 and TRBJ2-2; 15 bases line up with TRBD2. The trim removed 4 bases at V and 4 bases at J, leaving 14 bases unmatched. The CDR3 spans 20 residues. Germline V CDR1 and CDR2: SGHNT, YYREEE (reference sequence). CDR3 nucleotides: TGTGCCAGCAGCCGAACTAGGACTAGCGGGGGGGCCAGGGCCACCGGGGAGCTGTTTTTT. Translated: CASSRTRTSGGARATGELFF.

V is TRBV7-9 and J is TRBJ2-3, with 9 bases identical to TRBD2. Per the germline V gene, CDR1 is SEHNR and CDR2 is FQNEAQ (reference sequence). The V and J ends lost 2 bases and 6 bases, in that order; junction bases with no gene match: 3. The CDR3 has 14 residues. CDR3 sequence (DNA): TGTGCCAGCAGCTTAAACGCGGGGGGGGATACGCAGTATTTT. This encodes CASSLNAGGDTQYF. Looking up the rest from reference TRBV7-9 and TRBJ2-3 gives the full variable domain: DTGVSQNPRHKITKRGQNVTFRCDPISEHNRLYWYRQTLGQGPEFLTYFQNEAQLEKSRLLSDRFSAERPKGSFSTLEIQRTEQGDSAMYLCASSLNAGGDTQYFGPGTRLTVL.

The chain joins TRBV19 to TRBJ2-7; 10 nucleotides line up with TRBD1. The junction had 4 bases not matched to a gene; V was cut back by 3 bases and J by 5 bases. This CDR3 has 14 amino acids. Germline V gene lookup returns CDR1 LNHDA and CDR2 SQIVND (reference sequence). This CDR3 is CASSIGTGEDEQYF. The CDR3 DNA reads TGTGCCAGTAGTATCGGGACAGGGGAGGACGAGCAGTACTTC. The full variable domain, completed using reference TRBV19 and TRBJ2-7, is DGGITQSPKYLFRKEGQNVTLSCEQNLNHDAMYWYRQDPGQGLRLIYYSQIVNDFQKGDIAEGYSVSREKKESFPLTVTSAQKNPTAFYLCASSIGTGEDEQYFGPGTRLTVT.

The chain uses TRBV4-3 and TRBJ2-1; 8 bases line up with TRBD2. The germline CDR1 and CDR2 sequences are LGHNA and YSLEER. The V gene end was trimmed by 0 bases and the J gene end by 9 bases; junction bases not matched to a gene: 1. The CDR3 is 13 residues long. The CDR3 bases are TGCGCCAGCAGCCAAGAGGCGGGGGGTGAGCAGTTCTTC. Its translation: CASSQEAGGEQFF.

V usage is TRBV7-6 and J usage is TRBJ2-1, with D hard to call. Trimming cost V 1 base and J 2 bases, with 12 bases left between them. The germline gives CDR1 SGHVS, CDR2 FNYEAQ. The CDR3 spans 16 residues. The CDR3 loop is CASSLVAFAAYNEQFF. The DNA for the CDR3 is TGTGCCAGCAGCTTAGTGGCATTCGCAGCCTACAATGAGCAGTTCTTC.